This TCR beta chain was recovered during a study of shared clonotypes between healthy human individuals (dated by TCRdb to about 2020). Broadly, across the study: The cohort included a few men and a couple of women between 18 and 49 years of age. For each donor, CD4 naive and CD4 memory were each run on three plates, CD8 naive on two plates, and CD8 memory on one plate. To estimate repertoire size and how much clonotype sharing occurs between individuals, the study deeply sequenced the blood TCR repertoires of about five healthy adults. To increase sequencing depth and limit assay-specific biases, TCR repertoire library preparation and sequencing were carried out by different laboratories using diverse techniques. Between about 0.94 and 8.9 billion PBMCs per donor were obtained by leukapheresis.

Using the deep immunoSEQ assay, TCR CDR3 regions were amplified from genomic DNA by multiplex PCR. Extracted genomic DNA from each cell subset was distributed evenly across all wells of several immunoSEQ 96-well plates, and each plate was treated as a replicate. For sorted subsets, each replicate PCR was loaded with 200 to 250 ng genomic DNA, equivalent to 25,000 to 30,000 T cell genomes. Purified libraries were measured with a Qubit 3.0 fluorometer, size-checked on a Bioanalyzer 2100, and measured again with the KAPA Library Quantification kit. Every immunoSEQ 96-well plate was sequenced on a separate single-read 150-cycle Illumina NextSeq 550 flow cell. In the source study's methods: The immunoSEQ output contained only junctional sequences without quality scores, so filtering could not match that applied to full-length reads. To assign V/J genes and CDR3, sequences were annotated against IMGT germline references using PyIR, a Python wrapper for IgBLAST v1.9. Reads were removed for weak V/J assignments (E-value above 1e-6), missing CDR3, stop codons, out-of-frame junctions, or ambiguous translated residues. A V3J clonotype was defined by an identical inferred V gene, J gene, and CDR3 amino acid sequence. Percentage overlap between repertoires was calculated by dividing the number of shared unique clonotypes by the size of the smaller repertoire. Richness of each repertoire was evaluated using RTK rarefaction, the Chao1 estimator, and Recon v2.1 estimates of unobserved clonotypes. Generation probabilities for all TCRbeta clonotypes obtained by the gDNA method from a handful of donors were computed using OLGA. TCRdb re-hosts the immuneACCESS table, in-frame sequences only. Its copies lack some clones; in the studies checked, an unresolved V gene accounts for under half of them, and the cause for the rest is not known. V and J calls and clone size are those listed in that table; D and trimming were worked out from the DNA. For this sample the table gives around 1,900,000 clones, of which 93% were detected only once. The ten largest clones capture around 1.7% of the sample.

CD8 naive samples consisted of CD45RO-negative cells that were positively selected for CCR7, yielding a CD45RA+CCR7+ population without TemRA cells. The donors were healthy, HIV-negative adults with no recently reported acute infections or vaccinations. Only Caucasian adults living in Nashville, Tennessee, USA were represented among the donors. After blood collection by leukapheresis, PBMCs were isolated using Ficoll-Histopaque density gradient centrifugation and then cryopreserved in the vapor phase of liquid nitrogen. Analytical flow cytometry was used to check the purity and quantity of every magnetically sorted T cell population. Genomic DNA was isolated from every sorted fraction and measured by UV absorbance on a Nanodrop 2000c. The CDR3 spans 15 residues, from the cysteine through the phenylalanine. The only DNA kept is the CDR3, 45 bases in frame from the first base. According to the germline V gene, CDR1 reads SGDLS and CDR2 reads YYNGEE. At the junction V is shortened by 1 base and J by 6 bases, with 14 bases in between.

Paper-wide results and their limitations: Clonotypes shared by all four sorted-subset donors showed higher generation probabilities than non-shared clonotypes. When a few donors were compared, the shared fraction of clonotypes was roughly 4.8% for naive CD4, about 4% for naive CD8, 2% to 2.5% for memory CD4, and less than 0.5% for memory CD8. Rarefaction of sorted-subset datasets indicated incomplete sequencing despite the large sequencing depth. Only blood was sampled, and tissue TCR repertoires likely differ from those in blood. The small number of donors limited the genetic and exposure-history diversity represented. Naive subsets generally had larger estimated clonotype richness than memory subsets. Pairwise subsampling indicated that sequencing depth was expected to affect the degree of clonotype sharing among donors.

As for this clone: Its antigen remains undetermined. No qualities accompany the bases; no much larger clone lies one base away.

This sequence originates from a man aged 18 to 30 in good health. Some clones in this sample may be carry-over from other donors' samples. The rearrangement joined TRBV9 to TRBJ2-1; a weak D assignment points to TRBD1 (6 bases agree). The sample taken for sequencing was naive CD8+ T cells from PBMCs. Read against the paper, the sample's cell subset or site label means: CD45RA+CCR7+. The CDR3 region has the sequence CASSVSGQPPNEQFF. The sequenced DNA: TGTGCCAGCAGCGTATCGGGACAACCCCCCAATGAGCAGTTCTTC.